Following are 25 T cell receptor beta chains from one sample sequenced in a study of Ad26.COV2.S vaccination and SARS-CoV-2 variants. Noted treatment: around 19 received Ad26.COV2.S at low or high dose, single or two shots; about 5 received placebo; per-sample allocation not given. It was on day 63 after the first vaccine or placebo injection that samples were taken. The table came from immunoSEQ multiplex PCR; TCRdb's copy has only in-frame clones and leaves some out. This sample carries about 480,000 clones, roughly 87% of them seen once, and the ten largest clones take about 13%. The specimen was peripheral blood, collected in a trial of Ad26.COV2.S vaccine versus placebo. Receptor source: a person between 18 and 59 years old who received the Ad26.COV2.S COVID-19 vaccine or a placebo.

This clone was observed a few times. The rearrangement joins TRBV11-2 to TRBJ2-7; D possibly corresponds to TRBD2 (6 bases). Germline CDR1 reads SGHAT; CDR2 reads FQNNGV. Trimming pared 5 bases from V and 4 bases from J, leaving 18 bases between. This CDR3 has 15 amino acids. The chain's CDR3 is CASSTRLVRGYEQYF. CDR3 DNA: TGTGCCAGCAGCACCCGACTAGTTCGTGGGTACGAGCAGTACTTC.

This sequence joins TRBV30 and TRBJ1-5; D call uncertain. Germline V lookup: CDR1 GTSNPN, CDR2 SVGIG (reference sequence). V was pared by 3 bases and J by 8 bases, with 11 bases between. CDR3 size: 12 residues. In DNA form, the CDR3 reads TGTGCCTGGAGCGACCTCAAGAAGCCCCAGCATTTT. Its protein is CAWSDLKKPQHF. Together with reference TRBV30 and TRBJ1-5, the CDR3 gives the full variable domain: SQTIHQWPATLVQPVGSPLSLECTVEGTSNPNLYWYRQAAGRGLQLLFYSVGIGQISSEVPQNLSASRPQDRQFILSSKKLLLSDSGFYLCAWSDLKKPQHFGDGTRLSIL.

J is TRBJ2-2 and V is TRBV5-5; tentative D call: TRBD2 (5 bases). Germline V gene lookup returns CDR1 SGHKS and CDR2 YYEKEE (reference sequence). This CDR3 has 16 amino acids. Trimming pared 2 bases from V and 2 bases from J, leaving 13 bases between. The CDR3 sequence is CASSFYIATNTGELFF. CDR3 nucleotide sequence: TGTGCCAGCAGCTTTTATATAGCGACCAACACCGGGGAGCTGTTTTTT. The variable domain in full, completed from reference TRBV5-5 and TRBJ2-2, reads DAGVTQSPTHLIKTRGQQVTLRCSPISGHKSVSWYQQVLGQGPQFIFQYYEKEERGRGNFPDRFSARQFPNYSSELNVNALLLGDSALYLCASSFYIATNTGELFFGEGSRLTVL.

This rearrangement joins TRBV7-8 to TRBJ1-6, with D possibly TRBD1 on 5 matching bases. Germline-derived CDR1 and CDR2 are SGHVS and FQNEAQ. The ends were cut back, 5 bases at V and 7 bases at J, with 15 bases in the middle. This CDR3 comprises 15 residues. DNA of the CDR3: TGTGCCAGCAGCCCACAGGAGTCCAACAATTCACCCCTCCACTTT. Translated, it gives CASSPQESNNSPLHF.

The gene calls are TRBV5-6 and TRBJ2-7; D gene unclear. This CDR3 has 16 amino acids. V was shortened by 2 bases and J by 1 base, with 16 bases between the two germline ends. Looked up from germline, CDR1 is SGHDT and CDR2 is YYEEEE. CDR3 coding DNA: TGTGCCAGCAGCTTCAGGTCTTCGAGTAGGTCCTACGAGCAGTACTTC. Translation gives CASSFRSSSRSYEQYF.

The chain is built from TRBV28 and TRBJ2-7; D perhaps matches TRBD1 (6 bases). The V end was cut by 6 bases, the J end by 4 bases, with 19 bases between. CDR1 and CDR2 (germline): MDHEN, SYDVKM. The CDR3 contains 15 residues. CDR3: CASSPVLTGRYEQYF. The CDR3 nucleotides read TGTGCCAGCAGCCCCGTTCTGACAGGCAGATACGAGCAGTACTTC.

This sequence joins TRBV30 and TRBJ1-6; D call uncertain. Trimming removed 3 bases at V and 6 bases at J, with 9 bases between. The CDR3 spans 13 residues. Germline V lookup: CDR1 GTSNPN, CDR2 SVGIG (reference sequence). The CDR3 protein is CAWREGRNSPLHF. CDR3 sequence (DNA): TGTGCCTGGAGGGAAGGGCGTAATTCACCCCTCCACTTT.

This clone is a singleton in its sample. The chain employs TRBV5-1 and TRBJ1-1, with 7 bases matching TRBD1. The V and J ends lost 9 bases and 5 bases, in that order; junction bases with no gene match: 13. Germline V lookup: CDR1 SGHRS, CDR2 YFSETQ. The CDR3 length is 14 residues. This CDR3 reads CATRPLGRGTEAFF. The CDR3 DNA is TGCGCCACCCGGCCCTTGGGCAGGGGGACTGAAGCTTTCTTT.

The chain joins TRBV9 to TRBJ2-3; TRBD2 matches 9 bases. The CDR3 covers 17 residues. V lost 0 bases, J lost 3 bases, and 8 bases stayed unmatched. The germline gives CDR1 SGDLS, CDR2 YYNGEE. The CDR3 coding sequence is TGTGCCAGCAGCGTAGGGGGTAGCGGGAGAGGTACAGATACGCAGTATTTT. It is translated as CASSVGGSGRGTDTQYF.

Only a few counts were recorded for this clone. The chain combines TRBV6-5 with TRBJ1-2, with 7 bases aligning to TRBD1. CDR1 and CDR2 (germline): MNHEY, SVGAGI. V lost 3 bases to trimming and J lost 8 bases; unmatched junction nucleotides: 9. This CDR3 has 14 residues. The DNA of the CDR3 is TGTGCCAGCAGTTATCAGGGGGTGTCGGAAGGCTACACCTTC. Translating it yields CASSYQGVSEGYTF.

The chain is built from TRBV3-1 (or the pseudogene TRBV3-2) and TRBJ1-4, with D tentatively TRBD1 (6 bases). Germline CDR1 reads LGHDT; CDR2 reads YNNKEL (reference sequence). V lost 4 bases, J lost 7 bases, and 19 bases lay in between. CDR3 length equals 16 residues. The CDR3 sequence: CASSPGGGARSEKLFF. The CDR3 bases are TGTGCCAGCAGCCCGGGGGGGGGCGCTAGGAGTGAAAAACTGTTTTTT.

J is TRBJ1-2 and V is TRBV7-2; D unresolved. The V end lost 4 bases, the J end lost 8 bases, and 14 bases lay between the germline ends. The length of the CDR3 is 13 residues. Per germline, CDR1 SGHTA and CDR2 FQGNSA. In DNA form, the CDR3 reads TGTGCCAGCAGCTCCTCCCCGTCGCGGGGCTACACCTTC. It codes for CASSSSPSRGYTF.

The rearrangement uses TRBV6-5 and TRBJ2-7, with 7 bases fitting TRBD2. Germline-derived CDR1 and CDR2 are MNHEY and SVGAGI. This CDR3 spans 15 amino acids. The V gene end was trimmed by 5 bases and the J gene end by 2 bases; junction bases not matched to a gene: 9. CDR3 residues: CASSTRAGGTYEQYF. DNA of the CDR3: TGTGCCAGCAGTACACGGGCCGGGGGGACCTACGAGCAGTACTTC.

The rearrangement joins TRBV7-3 to TRBJ2-2; 7 nucleotides align to TRBD1. CDR3 size: 13 residues. With 5 bases clipped from V and 7 bases from J, the junction kept 4 bases outside the gene matches. The germline gives CDR1 SGHTA, CDR2 FQGTGA. The CDR3 DNA reads as TGTGCCAGCAGCCGGGACAGCCTCGGGGAGCTGTTTTTT. It translates to CASSRDSLGELFF.

This rearrangement joins TRBV4-3 to TRBJ2-5, with unresolved D. Looked up from germline, CDR1 is LGHNA and CDR2 is YSLEER. The CDR3 has 15 amino acids. Trimming stripped 0 bases from V and 7 bases from J, with 15 bases between. This CDR3 reads CASSQDLGMSGTQYF. The CDR3 nucleotides read TGCGCCAGCAGCCAAGATCTGGGGATGTCGGGGACCCAGTACTTC.

The chain couples TRBV3-1 (or the pseudogene TRBV3-2) to TRBJ1-6; unclear D gene. Germline loops: CDR1 LGHDT, CDR2 YNNKEL (reference sequence). The CDR3 is 14 amino acids. V shed 3 bases and J shed 7 bases, with 10 bases lying between them. The CDR3 spells CASSQAQQNSPLHF. Here the CDR3 DNA reads TGTGCCAGCAGCCAGGCCCAACAGAATTCACCCCTCCACTTT.

Only a few counts were recorded for this clone. The rearrangement joins TRBV11-2 to TRBJ2-7; D not certain. The germline CDR1 and CDR2 sequences are SGHAT and FQNNGV. The germline V and J ends were trimmed by 0 bases and 3 bases, with 3 bases remaining between them. The CDR3 runs 12 residues. In DNA form, the CDR3 reads TGTGCCAGCAGCTTAGACAGCTACGAGCAGTACTTC. Translated: CASSLDSYEQYF.

This rearrangement joins TRBV30 to TRBJ2-3; D is uncertain. Trimming left V 7 bases short and J 1 base short, with 9 bases between. Per germline, CDR1 GTSNPN and CDR2 SVGIG (reference sequence). The CDR3 runs 12 residues. CDR3 sequence reads: CASSPGTDTQYF. The DNA of the CDR3 is TGTGCCTCCAGTCCAGGCACAGATACGCAGTATTTT.

The chain recombines TRBV18 with TRBJ2-5; 8 bases are a match to TRBD1. Germline V gene sequence: CDR1 KGHSH, CDR2 LQKENI. Trimming removed 4 bases from V and 4 bases from J; junction bases left unmatched: 8. The CDR3 totals 15 residues. The CDR3, as DNA: TGTGCCAGCTCACTCCGGACAGGGAGTGGAGAGACCCAGTACTTC. Translating gives CASSLRTGSGETQYF.

This chain uses TRBV6-2 or TRBV6-3 with TRBJ1-1; D remains unclear. Germline CDR1 and CDR2: MNHEY and SVGEGT. Deletions cut 2 bases from V and 1 base from J, with 8 bases between. This CDR3 region has 14 residues. In nucleotides, the CDR3 is TGTGCCAGCAGTTACGGACGGGCGAACACTGAAGCTTTCTTT. Protein sequence: CASSYGRANTEAFF.

The gene calls are TRBV6-5 and TRBJ2-7; a weak D match, TRBD2 (6 bases). The CDR3 has 15 residues. In germline, CDR1 is MNHEY, CDR2 SVGAGI. The V end was cut by 6 bases, the J end by 3 bases, with 18 bases between. The CDR3 loop reads CASRQAQGLIYEQYF. For the CDR3, the DNA is TGTGCCAGCAGGCAGGCGCAAGGACTAATCTACGAGCAGTACTTC.

J is TRBJ2-1 and V is TRBV5-1; TRBD2 matches 10 bases. J gave up 2 bases and V 3 bases, and 5 bases lay outside the gene matches. Germline values: CDR1 SGHRS, CDR2 YFSETQ. CDR3 length equals 16 residues. The CDR3 is CASSSEAGGPYNEQFF. CDR3 sequence (DNA): TGCGCCAGCAGCTCCGAAGCGGGAGGGCCCTACAATGAGCAGTTCTTC.

V is TRBV29-1 and J is TRBJ2-7; D gene uncertain. The CDR3 covers 14 residues. Germline CDR1 SQVTM, CDR2 ANQGSEA. The V end was cut by 6 bases, the J end by 4 bases, with 19 bases between. CDR3 in amino acids: CSVNLGRGFYEQYF. Here the CDR3 DNA reads TGCAGCGTGAACCTCGGGCGCGGTTTTTACGAGCAGTACTTC.

The V gene is TRBV6-2 or TRBV6-3, the J gene TRBJ1-5; D remains ambiguous. Germline V gene lookup returns CDR1 MNHEY and CDR2 SVGEGT. V was shortened by 5 bases and J by 1 base, with 12 bases between the two germline ends. CDR3 length: 15 amino acids. For the CDR3, the DNA is TGTGCCAGCAGTCAAGGGTCCATGAGCAATCAGCCCCAGCATTTT. This translates into CASSQGSMSNQPQHF.

The genes are TRBV5-1 and TRBJ2-2, with 7 bases lining up with TRBD2. The CDR3 loop spans 16 amino acids. In germline, CDR1 is SGHRS, CDR2 YFSETQ. After removal of 3 bases from V and 5 bases from J, the junction contained 10 bases not matched to a gene. CDR3 residues: CASSSGQREGTGELFF. In DNA form, the CDR3 reads TGCGCCAGCAGCTCAGGCCAGCGGGAAGGAACCGGGGAGCTGTTTTTT.